This T cell receptor (beta chain) originates from a study of beta chain features in type 1 diabetes. Overall study findings and caveats: Moderate but significant shortening of TCRB CDR3s was recorded in all four CD4+ subsets from Type 1 diabetes patients.

Germline CDR1 and CDR2: SNHLY and FYNNEI. This CDR3 contains 15 residues. Trimming stripped 2 bases from V and 2 bases from J, with 10 bases between. Reverse transcribing all isolated RNA meant expressed TCRB transcripts were sequenced. Sequenced by immunoSEQ multiplex PCR; TCRdb stores in-frame clones only, minus some. The profile shows some 370,000 clones, around a tenth of them singletons. On this clone: What it binds is unknown.

The sample was central memory CD4+ T cells from blood. The genes are TRBV2 and TRBJ1-5, with D uncertain. The clonotype comes from a man under 40 with type 1 diabetes. The chain's CDR3 is CASSERTYGNQPQHF. DNA of the CDR3: TGTGCCAGCAGTGAAAGGACTTACGGCAATCAGCCCCAGCATTTT.